Here is one TCR beta chain with its context. This entry belongs to a study of blood T cell repertoires in COVID-19. The length of the CDR3 is 15 residues. The V gene end was trimmed by 4 bases and the J gene end by 6 bases; junction bases not matched to a gene: 9. Per the germline V gene, CDR1 is SGHRS and CDR2 is YFSETQ. The protocol was immunoSEQ multiplex PCR, while the TCRdb copy is restricted to in-frame clones and leaves out a portion. The repertoire holds about 200,000 clones, with about 91% as singletons. The V gene is TRBV5-1, the J gene TRBJ2-1, with TRBD1 matching over 8 bases. Sequences were obtained from peripheral blood. This clonotype was sampled from a man aged 25-45 years with acute or convalescent COVID-19. The CDR3 here is CASSPRTGIFNEQFF. CDR3 in DNA: TGCGCCAGCAGCCCAAGGACAGGGATTTTCAATGAGCAGTTCTTC.